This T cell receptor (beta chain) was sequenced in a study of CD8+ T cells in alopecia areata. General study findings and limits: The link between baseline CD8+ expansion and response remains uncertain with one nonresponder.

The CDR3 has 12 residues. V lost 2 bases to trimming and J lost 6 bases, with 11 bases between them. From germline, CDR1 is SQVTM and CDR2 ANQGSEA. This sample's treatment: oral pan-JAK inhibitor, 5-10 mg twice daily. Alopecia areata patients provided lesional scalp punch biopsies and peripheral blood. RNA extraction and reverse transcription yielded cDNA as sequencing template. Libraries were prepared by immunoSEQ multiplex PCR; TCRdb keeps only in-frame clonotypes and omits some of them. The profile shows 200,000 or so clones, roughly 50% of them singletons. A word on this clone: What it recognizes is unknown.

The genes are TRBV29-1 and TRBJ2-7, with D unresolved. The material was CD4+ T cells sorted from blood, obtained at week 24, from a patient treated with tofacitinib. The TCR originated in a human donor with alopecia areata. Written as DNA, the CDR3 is TGCAGCGTTGAACTGGGTATTGGCGAGCAGTACTTC. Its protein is CSVELGIGEQYF.